The 14 T cell receptor beta chains below all came from one sample that was sequenced in a study of T cell repertoires in cytomegalovirus infection. TCRdb itself ran the reads through MiXCR, one entry per CDR3 protein. The sample lists 700,000 to 850,000 distinct CDR3 sequences, approximately 32% occurring once. What these receptors recognize is not known. The starting material was cultured CD8+ T cells from PBMCs, obtained from culture after CMV antigen stimulation. Receptor source: a human donor in good health (CMV status not recorded). Some clones in this sample may be carry-over from other donors' samples.

This chain links TRBV20-1 with TRBJ2-5, with TRBD2 identical over 8 bases. V trimming: 0 bases; J trimming: 2 bases; junction bases outside the gene matches: 8. The CDR3 covers 16 residues. Germline-derived CDR1 and CDR2 are DFQATT and SNEGSKA (reference sequence). For the CDR3, the DNA is TGCAGTGCTAGAGATATGCGGGGGGACCGACAAGAGACCCAGTACTTC. This encodes CSARDMRGDRQETQYF.

This clonotype was counted many times. This rearrangement joins TRBV6-5 to TRBJ2-7; D may match TRBD1 or TRBD2 (5 bases each). This CDR3 contains 13 residues. The V end was cut by 4 bases, the J end by 4 bases, with 11 bases between. Germline V gene data show CDR1 as MNHEY and CDR2 as SVGAGI. Written as DNA, the CDR3 is TGTGCCAGCAGTTCCGGGACCCTATACGAGCAGTACTTC. Protein product: CASSSGTLYEQYF.

This clonotype was seen only a few times. The rearrangement links TRBV12-3 or TRBV12-4 to TRBJ1-4, with 7 bases aligning to TRBD1. V dropped 7 bases and J dropped 5; count of bases not matched to a gene: 10. The CDR3 has 15 residues. This CDR3 reads CASNYRGLGNEKLFF. The DNA for the CDR3 is TGTGCCAGCAATTACAGGGGATTAGGGAATGAAAAACTGTTTTTT.

This chain joins TRBV6-5 and TRBJ2-1; TRBD2 is a possible D gene (6 bases). Germline V gene lookup returns CDR1 MNHEY and CDR2 SVGAGI. V dropped 2 bases and J dropped 7 bases, with 12 bases sitting between them. The CDR3 is made up of 14 amino acids. The CDR3 here is CASSYAGGGNEQFF. The CDR3 DNA reads as TGTGCCAGCAGTTACGCGGGTGGAGGGAATGAGCAGTTCTTC.

This chain links TRBV7-6 with TRBJ1-2; D is undetermined. CDR3 length: 16 residues. With 8 bases removed from V and 3 bases from J, the gap between germline ends came to 22 bases. Germline CDR1 reads SGHVS; CDR2 reads FNYEAQ. The CDR3 region is CASDAIHESPYYGYTF. CDR3 coding DNA: TGTGCCAGCGACGCGATTCATGAGAGCCCCTACTATGGCTACACCTTC.

This clonotype has a handful of counts. Here the CDR3 reads CAMGGAGELFF. The CDR3 DNA follows: TGTGCCATGGGGGGCGCCGGGGAGCTGTTTTTT. This sequence joins TRBV10-3 and TRBJ2-2; possibly TRBD1 or TRBD2 for D (6 bases each). The CDR3 covers 11 residues. Looked up from germline, CDR1 is ENHRY and CDR2 is SYGVKD. Trimming removed 9 bases from V and 6 bases from J, with 8 bases in between.

The gene calls are TRBV27 and TRBJ2-1, with D possibly TRBD1 on 6 matching bases. Trimming cost V 5 bases and J 6 bases, with 8 bases left between them. Germline V gene sequence: CDR1 MNHEY, CDR2 SMNVEV (reference sequence). This CDR3 comprises 12 residues. The DNA for the CDR3 is TGTGCCAGCAGTAGGGGGTTCAATGAGCAGTTCTTC. Protein product: CASSRGFNEQFF.

V is TRBV7-3 and J is TRBJ2-3; D not resolved. CDR3 size: 15 residues. V was trimmed by 2 bases and J by 2 bases, leaving 11 bases between them. Germline V gives CDR1 SGHTA, CDR2 FQGTGA. CDR3 nucleotides: TGTGCCAGCAGCTTAGGATACAGCCACACAGATACGCAGTATTTT. Its translation: CASSLGYSHTDTQYF.

The chain uses TRBV14 and TRBJ2-3; TRBD2 is a possible D gene (5 bases). The CDR3 length is 16 residues. The germline V and J ends were trimmed by 1 base and 3 bases, with 14 bases remaining between them. From germline, CDR1 is SGHDN and CDR2 FVKESK. The CDR3 region has the DNA TGTGCCAGCAGCCAAGGGGAGAGACTTAAGACAGATACGCAGTATTTT. It specifies CASSQGERLKTDTQYF.

This chain uses TRBV6-1 with TRBJ1-2; no reliable D call. V lost 7 bases, J lost 3 bases, and 15 bases lay in between. Germline CDR1 is MNHNS and CDR2 is SASEGT. The CDR3 runs 14 residues. The DNA of the CDR3 is TGTGCCAGCATTCCCGTGGGTTTGTACTATGGCTACACCTTC. Amino acids: CASIPVGLYYGYTF.

In its sample, this clonotype was seen a few times. DNA of the CDR3: TGTGCCAGCAGCTCGGGACTCCTCTTGGAGACCCAGTACTTC. This codes for CASSSGLLLETQYF. V usage is TRBV7-8 and J usage is TRBJ2-5; tentatively, D is TRBD2 (6 bases). The CDR3 totals 14 residues. Trimming left V 4 bases short and J 5 bases short, with 14 bases between. Germline V gene lookup returns CDR1 SGHVS and CDR2 FQNEAQ.

The chain has TRBV13 and TRBJ1-6, with 10 bases that match TRBD1. The CDR3 is made up of 15 amino acids. Germline V CDR1 and CDR2: PRHDT, FYEKMQ (reference sequence). With 6 bases clipped from V and 7 bases from J, the junction kept 6 bases outside the gene matches. The CDR3 region is CASRETGGVNSPLHF. CDR3 nucleotides: TGTGCCAGCAGAGAGACAGGGGGCGTAAATTCACCCCTCCACTTT.

The chain couples TRBV6-5 to TRBJ1-1; D gene unclear. Trimming took off 2 bases at V and 2 bases at J, with 9 bases between the two ends. Looked up from germline, CDR1 is MNHEY and CDR2 is SVGAGI. The CDR3 length is 14 residues. In nucleotides, the CDR3 is TGTGCCAGCAGTTACCCGGGCTCTAACACTGAAGCTTTCTTT. The encoded protein is CASSYPGSNTEAFF.

This chain uses TRBV28 with TRBJ2-2; D may correspond to TRBD1 or TRBD2 (6 bases each). Trimming cost V 5 bases and J 4 bases, with 11 bases left between them. The CDR3 contains 14 residues. CDR1 MDHEN and CDR2 SYDVKM come from the germline V gene. As DNA, the CDR3 is TGTGCCAGCAGTGTATCGGGGGCCACCGGGGAGCTGTTTTTT. Its translation is CASSVSGATGELFF.